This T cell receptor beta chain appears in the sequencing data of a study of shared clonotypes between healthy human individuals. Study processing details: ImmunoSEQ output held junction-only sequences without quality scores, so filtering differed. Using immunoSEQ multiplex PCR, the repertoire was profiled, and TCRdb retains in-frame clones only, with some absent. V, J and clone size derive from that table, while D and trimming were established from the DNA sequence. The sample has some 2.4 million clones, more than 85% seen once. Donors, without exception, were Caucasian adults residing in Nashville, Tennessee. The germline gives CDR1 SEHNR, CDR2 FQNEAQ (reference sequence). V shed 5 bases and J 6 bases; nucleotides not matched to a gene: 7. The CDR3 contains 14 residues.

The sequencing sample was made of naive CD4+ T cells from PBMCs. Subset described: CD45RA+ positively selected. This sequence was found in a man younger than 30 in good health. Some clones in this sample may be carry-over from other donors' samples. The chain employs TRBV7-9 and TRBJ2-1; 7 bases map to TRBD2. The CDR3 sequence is CASSQGREGNEQFF. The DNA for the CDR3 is TGTGCCAGCAGCCAAGGGAGGGAAGGCAATGAGCAGTTCTTC.